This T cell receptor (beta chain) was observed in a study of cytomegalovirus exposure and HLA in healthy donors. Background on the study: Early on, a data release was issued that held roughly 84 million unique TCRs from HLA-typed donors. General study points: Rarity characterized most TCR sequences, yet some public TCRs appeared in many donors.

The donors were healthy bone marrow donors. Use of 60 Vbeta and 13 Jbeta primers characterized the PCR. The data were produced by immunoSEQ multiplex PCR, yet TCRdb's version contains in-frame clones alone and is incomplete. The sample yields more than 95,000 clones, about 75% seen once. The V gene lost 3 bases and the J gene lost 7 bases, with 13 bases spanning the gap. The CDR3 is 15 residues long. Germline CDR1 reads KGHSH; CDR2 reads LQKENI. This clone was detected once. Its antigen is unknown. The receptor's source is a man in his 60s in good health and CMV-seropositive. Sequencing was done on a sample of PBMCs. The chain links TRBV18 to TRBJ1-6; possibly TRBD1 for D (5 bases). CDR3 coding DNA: TGTGCCAGCTCACCCGCAAGGGGCGGCAATTCACCCCTCCACTTT. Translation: CASSPARGGNSPLHF.